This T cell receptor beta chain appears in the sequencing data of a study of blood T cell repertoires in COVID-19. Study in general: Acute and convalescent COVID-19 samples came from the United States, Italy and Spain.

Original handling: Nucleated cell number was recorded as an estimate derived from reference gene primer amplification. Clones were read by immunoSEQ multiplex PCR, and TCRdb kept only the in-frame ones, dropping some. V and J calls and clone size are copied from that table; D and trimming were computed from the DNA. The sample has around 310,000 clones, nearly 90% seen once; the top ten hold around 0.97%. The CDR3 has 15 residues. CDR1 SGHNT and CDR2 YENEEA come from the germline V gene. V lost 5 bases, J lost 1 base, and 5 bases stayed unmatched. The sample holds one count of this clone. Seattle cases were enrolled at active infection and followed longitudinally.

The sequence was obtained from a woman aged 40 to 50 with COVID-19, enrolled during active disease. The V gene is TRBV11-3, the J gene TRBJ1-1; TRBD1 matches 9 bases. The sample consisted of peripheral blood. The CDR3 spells CASSPDRGSNTEAFF. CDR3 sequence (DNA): TGTGCCAGCAGCCCCGACAGGGGGTCGAACACTGAAGCTTTCTTT.